This T cell receptor beta chain was captured by sequencing in a study of T cell clonotyping in hematopoietic cell transplantation. Study-level points and caveats: Pathologically expanded recipient clonotypes increased progressively from day 30 to day 180 as diversity fell. Broader posttransplant TCR repertoire diversity was predicted by graft donor and pretransplant recipient Inverse Simpson Index values. CD4 and CD8 repertoire contributions could not be separated without sorting.

As concerns this clone: Its antigen is not identified.

Sequenced by immunoSEQ multiplex PCR; TCRdb stores in-frame clones only, minus some. The data show around 9,600 clones, around 79% seen once. The material sequenced was peripheral blood mononuclear cells, taken 180 days after allogeneic stem cell transplant. The receptor was isolated from a female patient aged 50-65 years who had an allogeneic stem cell transplant from a related donor, so the T cells may come from the graft donor. Some clones in this sample may be carry-over from other donors' samples.

As DNA, the CDR3 is TGTGCCAGCAGCTTAGATCTTGTCACCGGGGAGCTGTTTTTT. Its protein product is CASSLDLVTGELFF. This chain uses TRBV7-3 with TRBJ2-2; no clear D gene. Germline assignment: CDR1 SGHTA and CDR2 FQGTGA. This CDR3 contains 14 residues. The V gene lost 2 bases and the J gene lost 4 bases, with 8 bases spanning the gap.